Detailed here is one T cell receptor beta chain. Antigen: not known. This entry belongs to a study of PD-1 blockade in classical Hodgkin lymphoma. Study context: With a 2-week interval, patients received intravenous nivolumab at 3 mg/kg. Regarding the study as a whole: Reports described newly diagnosed patients as having lower baseline TCR diversity than healthy donors. By C4D1, diversity of CD4+ TCRs had risen significantly, whereas that of CD8+ TCRs had not.

With 2 bases clipped from V and 5 bases from J, the junction kept 6 bases outside the gene matches. Germline V gene sequence: CDR1 LNHDA, CDR2 SQIVND (reference sequence). CDR3 length equals 15 residues. Patients all relapsed after autologous stem cell transplantation, and there was variation in brentuximab vedotin exposure. Produced via immunoSEQ multiplex PCR; TCRdb's table is partial and in-frame only. The table has about 30,000 clones, 70% to 75% seen once. The chain combines TRBV19 with TRBJ2-5; 9 bases agree with TRBD2. Material: peripheral blood mononuclear cells (PBMCs), obtained before the second cycle of nivolumab. The sequence was obtained from a human donor with classical Hodgkin lymphoma. The CDR3: CASSINSGGLETQYF. The CDR3 DNA reads TGTGCCAGTAGTATAAATAGCGGGGGCCTTGAGACCCAGTACTTC.